These 18 T cell receptor beta chains originate from one sample sequenced in a study of T cell responses to AZD1222 COVID-19 vaccine. The data were produced by immunoSEQ multiplex PCR, yet TCRdb's version contains in-frame clones alone and is incomplete. The sample consists of 80,000 or so clones, around four fifths of them appearing once. The sequencing used peripheral blood, collected on day 0 of AZD1222 vaccination. These receptors came from an adult in good health.

The chain joins TRBV3-1 (or the pseudogene TRBV3-2) to TRBJ2-3; D remains unclear. CDR3 length equals 12 residues. Trimming cost V 3 bases and J 4 bases, with 5 bases left between them. Germline CDR1 LGHDT, CDR2 YNNKEL (reference sequence). CDR3 coding DNA: TGTGCCAGCAGCCATCCACCAGATACGCAGTATTTT. This translates into CASSHPPDTQYF.

The chain uses TRBV19 and TRBJ1-1, with 7 bases that match TRBD1. Germline V gene lookup returns CDR1 LNHDA and CDR2 SQIVND (reference sequence). The CDR3 is 13 amino acids. V was pared by 3 bases and J by 4 bases, with 2 bases of the junction left unmatched. CDR3 nucleotides: TGTGCCAGTAGTATGCAGGGGGGCACTGAAGCTTTCTTT. It specifies CASSMQGGTEAFF.

This clone was detected only a few times. The CDR3 DNA reads as TGTGCCAGTAGTACCGACAGGGGGCGCGGCAATCAGCCCCAGCATTTT. Encoded protein: CASSTDRGRGNQPQHF. J is TRBJ1-5 and V is TRBV19; 10 positions agree with TRBD1. With V trimmed by 4 bases and J by 2 bases, 5 bases remained unmatched. CDR1 is LNHDA and CDR2 is SQIVND in the germline V gene (reference sequence). This CDR3 has 16 amino acids.

DNA for the CDR3: TGTGCCAGCAGCGCTAGAAGCGTTGAAAAACTGTTTTTT. This gives the protein CASSARSVEKLFF. This chain connects TRBV7-2 to TRBJ1-4; no firm D call. CDR3 length equals 13 residues. The germline V gene has CDR1 SGHTA and CDR2 FQGNSA. Between the trimmed V and J ends, which lost 5 bases and 7 bases, there was a span of 11 bases.

J is TRBJ1-6 and V is TRBV9; maybe TRBD1 (5 bases). V was pared by 6 bases and J by 3 bases, with 13 bases between. The CDR3 length is 15 residues. Germline values: CDR1 SGDLS, CDR2 YYNGEE. The CDR3 coding sequence is TGTGCCAGCACCGTGGGGGGAGGCTATAATTCACCCCTCCACTTT. Translating it yields CASTVGGGYNSPLHF.

The chain links TRBV5-6 to TRBJ1-2; no definite D call. V shed 1 base and J shed 1 base, with 8 bases lying between them. CDR1 is SGHDT and CDR2 is YYEEEE in the germline V gene. The CDR3 contains 14 residues. The CDR3, as DNA: TGTGCCAGCAGCTTGACAGAGGATAACTATGGCTACACCTTC. Translated: CASSLTEDNYGYTF.

This chain joins TRBV7-9 and TRBJ2-1; D is possibly TRBD2 (6 bases). Per germline, CDR1 SEHNR and CDR2 FQNEAQ (reference sequence). The CDR3 covers 15 residues. Trimming stripped 5 bases from V and 0 bases from J, with 11 bases between. The CDR3 is CASSNRLGSYNEQFF. In nucleotides, the CDR3 is TGTGCCAGCAGCAACCGACTAGGCTCCTACAATGAGCAGTTCTTC.

The chain carries TRBV30 and TRBJ2-7, with TRBD2 identical over 10 bases. V was pared by 0 bases and J by 0 bases, with 14 bases of the junction left unmatched. Per the germline V gene, CDR1 is GTSNPN and CDR2 is SVGIG (reference sequence). The CDR3 runs to 19 residues. The CDR3 is CAWSVFLTSGSAISYEQYF. The CDR3 bases are TGTGCCTGGAGTGTATTTTTGACTAGCGGGTCGGCTATCTCCTACGAGCAGTACTTC.

The chain is built from TRBV6-2 or TRBV6-3 and TRBJ2-5, with 12 bases that match TRBD2. This CDR3 spans 18 amino acids. Germline V gene sequence: CDR1 MNHEY, CDR2 SVGEGT. The trim removed 6 bases at V and 3 bases at J, leaving 14 bases unmatched. The DNA of the CDR3 is TGTGCCAGCAGCCACAGACTAGCGGGGGAAGGAGGAGAAGAGACCCAGTACTTC. It is translated as CASSHRLAGEGGEETQYF.

Points on this clone: Sequence at one end of the junction differs from germline and may be a read error. The rearrangement uses TRBV19 and TRBJ1-2; perhaps TRBD1 as D (6 bases). CDR3 size: 15 residues. CDR1 and CDR2 (germline): LNHDA, SQIVND (reference sequence). The CDR3 loop reads CASTIDLTGNYGYTF. The CDR3 DNA reads as TGTGCCAGTACTATAGACCTAACAGGGAACTATGGCTACACCTTC.

The chain employs TRBV7-9 and TRBJ1-1, with D tentatively TRBD1 (6 bases). The V end lost 1 base, the J end lost 4 bases, and 16 bases lay between the germline ends. Looked up from germline, CDR1 is SEHNR and CDR2 is FQNEAQ (reference sequence). CDR3 length: 16 amino acids. CDR3 sequence reads: CASSLGSGGVGTEAFF. CDR3 sequence (DNA): TGTGCCAGCAGCTTAGGGTCGGGGGGCGTAGGCACTGAAGCTTTCTTT.

The chain is built from TRBV7-8 and TRBJ1-1; 11 bases are a match to TRBD1. This CDR3 contains 15 residues. Losses at the gene ends were 5 bases for V and 4 bases for J; bases not matched to a gene: 6. Germline V gives CDR1 SGHVS, CDR2 FQNEAQ. The CDR3 reads CASSGWTGGSTEAFF. DNA for the CDR3: TGTGCCAGCAGCGGATGGACAGGGGGCAGCACTGAAGCTTTCTTT.

This rearrangement joins TRBV6-5 to TRBJ2-3; 8 positions match TRBD1. The CDR3 extends over 15 amino acids. The ends lost 6 bases at V and 6 bases at J; junction bases unmatched: 11. From germline, CDR1 is MNHEY and CDR2 SVGAGI. CDR3 sequence: CASRDRERNKDTQYF. CDR3 nucleotides: TGTGCCAGCAGGGACAGGGAACGCAACAAGGATACGCAGTATTTT.

The chain links TRBV6-6 to TRBJ1-2, with D possibly matching TRBD1 (5 bases). With 7 bases removed from V and 7 bases from J, the gap between germline ends came to 13 bases. CDR1 MNHNY and CDR2 SVGAGI come from the germline V gene (reference sequence). This CDR3 is 12 amino acids long. CDR3 in amino acids: CASTVGGFGYTF. The CDR3 DNA sequence: TGTGCCAGCACTGTCGGGGGGTTTGGCTACACCTTC.

The chain couples TRBV15 to TRBJ2-1; unclear D gene. The V gene's germline CDR1 is LNHNV and CDR2 YYDKDF (reference sequence). The CDR3 covers 17 residues. Trimming removed 1 base from V and 0 bases from J, with 13 bases in between. The CDR3 loop is CATSRAPMWSSYNEQFF. Written as DNA, the CDR3 is TGTGCCACCAGCAGAGCCCCCATGTGGAGCTCCTACAATGAGCAGTTCTTC.

The V gene is TRBV7-6, the J gene TRBJ1-5; D remains unclear. Per the germline V gene, CDR1 is SGHVS and CDR2 is FNYEAQ. Trimming took off 6 bases at V and 1 base at J, with 22 bases between the two ends. The CDR3 sequence is 18 residues long. CDR3 bases: TGTGCCAGCAGTTTGCTTCTACTTCTTCCGGGCAGCAATCAGCCCCAGCATTTT. Protein sequence: CASSLLLLLPGSNQPQHF. The whole variable domain, filled in from reference TRBV7-6 and TRBJ1-5, reads GAGVSQSPRYKVTKRGQDVALRCDPISGHVSLYWYRQALGQGPEFLTYFNYEAQQDKSGLPNDRFSAERPEGSISTLTIQRTEQRDSAMYRCASSLLLLLPGSNQPQHFGDGTRLSIL.

This clone was detected only once. The rearrangement links TRBV6-5 to TRBJ2-1; 8 nucleotides line up with TRBD2. The CDR3 has 15 residues. Germline values: CDR1 MNHEY, CDR2 SVGAGI. V gave up 6 bases and J gave up 6 bases; unmatched junction bases: 10. CDR3 amino acids: CASSQRAGEFNEQFF. In DNA form, the CDR3 reads TGTGCCAGCAGCCAACGAGCGGGAGAATTCAATGAGCAGTTCTTC.

The gene calls are TRBV7-9 and TRBJ1-5; TRBD1 is a possible D gene (5 bases). In germline, CDR1 is SEHNR, CDR2 FQNEAQ (reference sequence). The CDR3 consists of 14 residues. Trimming removed 1 base at V and 5 bases at J, with 9 bases between. Here the CDR3 reads CASSLEGDDQPQHF. The CDR3 region has the DNA TGTGCCAGCAGCTTAGAAGGGGACGATCAGCCCCAGCATTTT.